This paragraph reports one TCR beta chain. Its antigen is currently unknown. The data belong to a study of early T cells in non-severe SARS-CoV-2 infection. Study details: It was bulk RNA from unsorted whole blood that was sequenced, and the chains were unpaired.

Findings of the study overall: Sequences matched to VDJdb favored anti-spike CD8 responses, while private and CD4 specificities were missed.

As part of library construction, unique molecular identifiers were attached to individual cDNA molecules. In TCRdb, the 5' RACE reads were re-called with MiXCR into one record per CDR3 protein. The table records 68,000 or so distinct CDR3 sequences, roughly 11% of them present only once. Sequenced: whole blood. The TCR comes from an adult who was a healthcare worker with PCR-confirmed SARS-CoV-2 infection or an uninfected control (not recorded which).

The CDR3, as DNA: TGTGCCAGCAATAAGGACAGGGGAAGTTACGAGCAGTACTTC. Encoded protein: CASNKDRGSYEQYF. The V and J genes are TRBV2 and TRBJ2-7, with TRBD1 identical over 9 bases. The V gene's germline CDR1 is SNHLY and CDR2 FYNNEI. V lost 7 bases and J lost 4; bases outside the gene matches: 8. This CDR3 contains 14 residues.